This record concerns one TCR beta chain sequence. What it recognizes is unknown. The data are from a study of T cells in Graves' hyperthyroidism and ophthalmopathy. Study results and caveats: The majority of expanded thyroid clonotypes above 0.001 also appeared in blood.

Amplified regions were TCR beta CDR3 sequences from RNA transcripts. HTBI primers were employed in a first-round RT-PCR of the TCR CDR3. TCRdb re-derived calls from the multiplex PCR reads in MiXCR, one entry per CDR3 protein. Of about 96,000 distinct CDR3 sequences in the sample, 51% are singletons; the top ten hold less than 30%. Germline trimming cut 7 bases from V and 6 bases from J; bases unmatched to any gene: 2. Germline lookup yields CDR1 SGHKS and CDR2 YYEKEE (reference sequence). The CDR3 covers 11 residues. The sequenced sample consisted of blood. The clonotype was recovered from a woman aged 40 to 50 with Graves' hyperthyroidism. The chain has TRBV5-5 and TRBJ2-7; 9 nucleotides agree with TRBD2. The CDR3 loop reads CASGTSSEQYF. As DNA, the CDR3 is TGTGCCAGCGGGACTAGCTCCGAGCAGTACTTC.